This TCR beta chain was recorded in a study of cytomegalovirus exposure and HLA in healthy donors. Produced via immunoSEQ multiplex PCR; TCRdb's table is partial and in-frame only. Of about 220,000 clones in the sample, 70% to 90% were seen once. V was clipped by 1 base and J by 6 bases; unmatched bases: 7. The germline gives CDR1 SEHNR, CDR2 FQNEAQ (reference sequence). The CDR3 consists of 15 residues. Comments on this clone: What it binds is not known.

Findings and caveats of the study: The authors listed approximately 150 TCR beta chains as cytomegalovirus-associated. Both high specificity and high sensitivity reportedly marked the classifier's diagnosis of cytomegalovirus status. Through in vitro validation, three CMV-associated chains were shown to be specific for CMV antigens.

Among the 120 or so subjects of the validation cohort, separate from the approximately 670-subject first cohort, were the donors. The genes are TRBV7-9 and TRBJ2-7; 9 nucleotides line up with TRBD2. Source material: PBMCs. This receptor was obtained from a woman aged 18-35 years in good health and CMV-seronegative. The CDR3 here is CASSLVGGRAGEQYF. The CDR3 nucleotides read TGTGCCAGCAGCTTAGTTGGCGGGAGGGCCGGCGAGCAGTACTTC.